This entry lists 26 T cell receptor beta chains sequenced from one sample in a study of T and B cells in COVID-19 patients. Multiplex PCR with BIOMED2 TRB-A/B primer pools amplified TRB rearrangements. Using its own MiXCR run on the multiplex PCR reads, TCRdb lists one record per CDR3 protein. The sample consists of more than 20,000 distinct CDR3 sequences, approximately 29% of them appearing once. From blood, about 240-550 ng of genomic DNA served as TRB template. Sequenced sample: blood. The receptors were gathered from a human donor who had recovered from COVID-19.

This clonotype is categorized as medium-sized. The chain couples TRBV5-4 to TRBJ2-6; D is tentatively TRBD1 or TRBD2 (5 bases each). Trimming pared 0 bases from V and 4 bases from J, leaving 8 bases between. Germline CDR1 and CDR2: SGHNT and YYREEE (reference sequence). This CDR3 contains 15 residues. The CDR3 nucleotides are TGTGCCAGCAGCTTGGGAGGGACCGGGGCCAACGTCCTGACTTTC. Protein product: CASSLGGTGANVLTF.

This chain links TRBV19 with TRBJ2-1; 9 bases align to TRBD2. CDR1 LNHDA and CDR2 SQIVND come from the germline V gene (reference sequence). With V trimmed by 10 bases and J by 2 bases, 9 bases remained unmatched. The length of the CDR3 is 15 residues. The CDR3 region is CATSQLAGAYNEQFF. CDR3 coding DNA: TGTGCCACCTCCCAGTTAGCGGGGGCCTACAATGAGCAGTTCTTC.

The chain employs TRBV6-2 or TRBV6-3 and TRBJ2-5; 10 positions agree with TRBD2. Trimming cost V 0 bases and J 5 bases; bases outside gene matches: 15. This CDR3 spans 19 amino acids. Germline CDR1 MNHEY, CDR2 SVGEGT. CDR3 sequence: CASSYSSKGAGGPRETQYF. The CDR3, as DNA: TGTGCCAGCAGTTACTCGAGTAAGGGAGCGGGGGGGCCGAGGGAGACCCAGTACTTC.

The genes are TRBV24-1 and TRBJ2-1, with TRBD2 identical over 7 bases. Germline CDR1 is KGHDR and CDR2 is SFDVKD. The CDR3 runs 15 residues. After removal of 2 bases from V and 1 base from J, the junction contained 1 base not matched to a gene. The CDR3 spells CATSDWGLSYNEQFF. In DNA, the CDR3 is TGTGCCACCAGTGATTGGGGACTATCCTACAATGAGCAGTTCTTC.

A remark on this clonotype: A read error may explain this, as a much larger clone is one base away. The rearrangement joins TRBV13 to TRBJ2-3, with TRBD1 identical over 8 bases. Losses at the gene ends were 6 bases for V and 0 bases for J; bases not matched to a gene: 8. Germline CDR1 is PRHDT and CDR2 is FYEKMQ (reference sequence). CDR3 size: 16 residues. CDR3 protein: CASRQRRQGSTDTQYF. The CDR3 DNA sequence: TGTGCCAGCAGGCAAAGAAGACAGGGGAGCACAGATACGCAGTATTTT. The full variable domain, with the rest looked up from reference TRBV13 and TRBJ2-3, is AAGVIQSPRHLIKEKRETATLKCYPIPRHDTVYWYQQGPGQDPQFLISFYEKMQSDKGSIPDRFSAQQFSDYHSELNMSSLELGDSALYFCASRQRRQGSTDTQYFGPGTRLTVL.

The V gene is TRBV19, the J gene TRBJ1-6, with D possibly matching TRBD1 (6 bases). This CDR3 region has 14 residues. The germline V gene has CDR1 LNHDA and CDR2 SQIVND (reference sequence). CDR3 region: CASGVSAYNSPLHF. The CDR3 DNA reads as TGTGCTTCAGGGGTCTCGGCTTATAATTCACCCCTCCACTTT.

The chain is built from TRBV7-2 and TRBJ2-2, with unresolved D. The V gene's germline CDR1 is SGHTA and CDR2 FQGNSA. Trimming stripped 3 bases from V and 2 bases from J, with 7 bases between. The CDR3 is 14 residues long. Here the CDR3 reads CASSFVRNTGELFF. The CDR3 DNA sequence: TGTGCCAGCAGCTTTGTTAGAAACACCGGGGAGCTGTTTTTT. The complete variable domain, with remaining parts taken from reference TRBV7-2 and TRBJ2-2, reads GAGVSQSPSNKVTEKGKDVELRCDPISGHTALYWYRQSLGQGLEFLIYFQGNSAPDKSGLPSDRFSAERTGGSVSTLTIQRTQQEDSAVYLCASSFVRNTGELFFGEGSRLTVL.

This clonotype was counted a few times. The CDR3 here is CATRDRATDTQYF. Written as DNA, the CDR3 is TGTGCCACCCGGGACAGGGCGACAGATACGCAGTATTTT. The chain joins TRBV24-1 to TRBJ2-3, with TRBD1 matching 9 bases. Trimming took 9 bases from V and 3 from J; bases not matched to a gene: 3. Germline V gene lookup returns CDR1 KGHDR and CDR2 SFDVKD. The CDR3 totals 13 residues.

This chain links TRBV6-5 with TRBJ2-5; weak D call: TRBD1 (6 bases). The germline V gene encodes CDR1 MNHEY and CDR2 SVGAGI. The length of the CDR3 is 13 residues. With 6 bases removed from V and 2 bases from J, the gap between germline ends came to 10 bases. The CDR3 is CASRSRGQETQYF. The CDR3 region has the DNA TGTGCCAGCAGATCCAGGGGTCAAGAGACCCAGTACTTC.

This clonotype was found a few times. The chain carries TRBV5-6 and TRBJ1-6; tentative D call: TRBD1 (6 bases). The CDR3 runs 14 residues. Germline CDR1 SGHDT, CDR2 YYEEEE. Deletions cut 4 bases from V and 9 bases from J, with 14 bases between. The CDR3 DNA reads TGTGCCAGCAGCAGGGGGGGTTGGGGTTCACCCCTCCACTTT. This codes for CASSRGGWGSPLHF.

The rearrangement uses TRBV6-5 and TRBJ2-3; D may be TRBD1 or TRBD2 (5 bases each). The CDR3 length is 13 residues. From germline, CDR1 is MNHEY and CDR2 SVGAGI. Trimming removed 5 bases from V and 8 bases from J, with 14 bases in between. The CDR3 is CASSLGPLGTQYF. The CDR3 DNA is TGTGCCAGCAGTCTGGGACCCCTTGGTACGCAGTATTTT.

The V gene is TRBV12-3 or TRBV12-4, the J gene TRBJ2-2; 7 positions match TRBD1. The CDR3 is 16 amino acids. V dropped 5 bases and J dropped 3; count of bases not matched to a gene: 9. The CDR3 here is CASSPPRDSYTGELFF. DNA for the CDR3: TGTGCCAGCAGTCCTCCCCGGGACAGTTACACCGGGGAGCTGTTTTTT.

The V and J genes are TRBV11-1 and TRBJ2-1, with TRBD1 identical over 10 bases. The CDR3 loop spans 15 amino acids. Germline V CDR1 and CDR2: SGHAT, FQDESV (reference sequence). J lost 3 bases, V lost 5 bases, and 4 bases had no gene match. CDR3 nucleotides: TGTGCCAGCAGCGGGGGACAGGGGATCTACAATGAGCAGTTCTTC. Its protein product is CASSGGQGIYNEQFF.

This clonotype was picked up a small number of times. The chain combines TRBV6-1 with TRBJ1-2; D might be TRBD1 (6 bases). Germline values: CDR1 MNHNS, CDR2 SASEGT. The CDR3 is made up of 14 amino acids. The V end lost 5 bases, the J end lost 7 bases, and 17 bases lay between the germline ends. Here the CDR3 DNA reads TGTGCCAGCAGTTACTCGGAGGACAGAGGTGGCTACACCTTC. Residues: CASSYSEDRGGYTF.

The J gene is TRBJ2-7, the V gene TRBV15; D possibly corresponds to TRBD1 (5 bases). The CDR3 extends over 13 amino acids. V was cut by 5 bases and J by 3 bases, with 11 bases left in between. The germline V gene encodes CDR1 LNHNV and CDR2 YYDKDF (reference sequence). Here the CDR3 reads CATSVRGSYEQYF. The CDR3 DNA is TGTGCCACCAGCGTAAGGGGCAGCTACGAGCAGTACTTC.

This chain uses TRBV7-2 with TRBJ2-7; the match to TRBD2 covers 7 bases. CDR3 length: 13 residues. CDR1 and CDR2 from the germline V gene are SGHTA and FQGNSA. The J segment lost 6 bases and the V segment lost 5 bases, leaving 7 bases of the junction unmatched. CDR3 DNA sequence: TGTGCCAGCAGCCCGGGACTATCCCTCGAGCAGTACTTC. This sequence encodes CASSPGLSLEQYF.

V and J are TRBV20-1 and TRBJ1-2; D perhaps matches TRBD1 (6 bases). Trimming left V 7 bases short and J 8 bases short, with 14 bases between. CDR3 length equals 11 residues. Germline CDR1 DFQATT, CDR2 SNEGSKA (reference sequence). Written as DNA, the CDR3 is TGCAGTGTATCTGGGGGCGAGGGCTACACCTTC. Residues: CSVSGGEGYTF.

This chain links TRBV6-5 with TRBJ1-2; D may be TRBD1 (5 bases). The CDR3 is 15 amino acids. V was shortened by 2 bases and J by 3 bases, with 13 bases between the two germline ends. Germline-derived CDR1 and CDR2 are MNHEY and SVGAGI. The CDR3 is CASSYLGAVDYGYTF. CDR3 coding DNA: TGTGCCAGCAGTTACCTCGGGGCGGTTGACTATGGCTACACCTTC.

The chain recombines TRBV6-4 with TRBJ2-4, with no clear D. CDR3 length: 16 residues. Trimming left V 6 bases short and J 1 base short, with 16 bases between. From germline, CDR1 is MRHNA and CDR2 SNTAGT. The CDR3: CASRMELREAKNIQYF. In DNA form, the CDR3 reads TGTGCCAGCAGAATGGAGTTACGTGAGGCCAAAAACATTCAGTACTTC.

Only one count was recorded for this clonotype. The DNA of the CDR3 is TGTGCCAGCAGTGCGGGACTGGCCTACAATGAGCAGTTCTTC. This sequence encodes CASSAGLAYNEQFF. The chain combines TRBV2 with TRBJ2-1; maybe TRBD2 (6 bases). CDR3 size: 14 residues. The V gene lost 4 bases and the J gene lost 2 bases, with 9 bases spanning the gap. The V gene's germline CDR1 is SNHLY and CDR2 FYNNEI.

Worth noting for this clonotype: At one of its ends the junction is not consistent with the germline gene, which may arise from a read error. The gene calls are TRBV18 and TRBJ2-2; D possibly corresponds to TRBD1 (6 bases). Germline V gene data show CDR1 as KGHSH and CDR2 as LQKENI. This CDR3 is built from 16 residues. This CDR3 reads CVSSPYRDANTGELFF. In nucleotides, the CDR3 is TGTGTCAGCTCACCATACAGGGACGCGAACACCGGGGAGCTGTTTTTT.

V and J are TRBV27 and TRBJ2-7; 9 bases align to TRBD2. The germline V gene has CDR1 MNHEY and CDR2 SMNVEV (reference sequence). V shed 6 bases and J 6 bases; nucleotides not matched to a gene: 9. CDR3 length: 14 amino acids. The DNA for the CDR3 is TGTGCCAGCAGCCCGGGACTAGCAGGCGGCGAGCAGTACTTC. Translated, it gives CASSPGLAGGEQYF.

This clonotype was detected only a few times. The CDR3 coding sequence is TGTGCCAGCTCACCCCCGGCGGCAGGGGTCACTGAAGCTTTCTTT. Translation: CASSPPAAGVTEAFF. V and J are TRBV18 and TRBJ1-1; D perhaps matches TRBD1 (6 bases). V lost 3 bases and J lost 4, with 15 bases in between. CDR1 and CDR2 from the germline V gene are KGHSH and LQKENI. The CDR3 totals 15 residues.

Relative to its sample, this clonotype is medium-sized (0.01 to 0.1%). The chain has TRBV6-5 and TRBJ2-3; D not resolved. Trimming shortened V by 8 bases and J by 3 bases, and 6 bases separated the two germline ends. Germline CDR1 MNHEY, CDR2 SVGAGI. The CDR3 runs to 11 residues. The CDR3 loop is CASGMTDTQYF. The CDR3 DNA sequence: TGTGCCAGCGGGATGACAGATACGCAGTATTTT.

This clonotype has only a few counts. The rearrangement uses TRBV15 and TRBJ1-1; TRBD1 aligns across 9 bases. Germline V gene data show CDR1 as LNHNV and CDR2 as YYDKDF (reference sequence). CDR3 length equals 14 residues. The J segment lost 8 bases and the V segment lost 4 bases, leaving 8 bases of the junction unmatched. CDR3 in amino acids: CATSIGTGFSEAFF. In DNA, the CDR3 is TGTGCCACCAGCATCGGGACAGGGTTCTCCGAAGCTTTCTTT.

This clonotype was counted between two and nine times. This rearrangement joins TRBV19 to TRBJ1-1; D perhaps matches TRBD1 (6 bases). The V gene's germline CDR1 is LNHDA and CDR2 SQIVND (reference sequence). The V gene lost 2 bases and the J gene lost 0 bases, with 16 bases spanning the gap. CDR3 length: 17 amino acids. The DNA for the CDR3 is TGTGCCAGTAGTATAAGGGGCGGAACAGGGATGAACACTGAAGCTTTCTTT. Amino acids: CASSIRGGTGMNTEAFF.